This passage covers 25 T cell receptor beta chains from one sample sequenced in a study of shared clonotypes between healthy human individuals. Profiled with immunoSEQ multiplex PCR; TCRdb holds only in-frame clones, not every one. The sample has about 2.1 million clones, roughly 91% seen once. CD45RO-negative, CCR7-positively selected cells formed the naive CD8 fraction, excluding terminally differentiated effector memory CD45RA+ cells. The sample was naive CD8+ T cells from PBMCs. Source of these receptors: a man aged 18 to 30 in good health. Some clones in this sample may be carry-over from other donors' samples.

Details on this clone: The sample carries other DNA sequences with the same CDR3. This chain connects TRBV11-2 to TRBJ2-1; D remains ambiguous. V was cut by 1 base and J by 0 bases, with 10 bases left in between. The germline CDR1 and CDR2 sequences are SGHAT and FQNNGV. This CDR3 is built from 16 residues. The CDR3 sequence is CASSLGLLSSYNEQFF. The CDR3 DNA reads as TGTGCCAGCAGCTTAGGTCTCCTCAGCTCCTACAATGAGCAGTTCTTC.

The rearrangement uses TRBV2 and TRBJ2-7; no reliable D call. Trimming pared 2 bases from V and 5 bases from J, leaving 19 bases between. CDR3 size: 16 residues. Germline V gene sequence: CDR1 SNHLY, CDR2 FYNNEI. CDR3 nucleotide sequence: TGTGCCAGCAGTGAACGAGTGATCACCCCTAGTGACGAGCAGTACTTC. Amino acids: CASSERVITPSDEQYF.

V is TRBV29-1 and J is TRBJ2-7; D is unclear. Germline V gene data show CDR1 as SQVTM and CDR2 as ANQGSEA. This CDR3 contains 12 residues. Trimming cost V 7 bases and J 6 bases, with 16 bases left between them. The CDR3 here is CSGLSRDGEQYF. Written as DNA, the CDR3 is TGCAGCGGTTTGTCAAGGGATGGCGAGCAGTACTTC.

V usage is TRBV28 and J usage is TRBJ2-1, with 7 nucleotides matching TRBD2. This CDR3 contains 16 residues. V was pared by 1 base and J by 5 bases, with 8 bases of the junction left unmatched. Germline CDR1 MDHEN, CDR2 SYDVKM. The CDR3, as DNA: TGTGCCAGCAGTTTATTAGGCGGGAGCGGGAACAATGAGCAGTTCTTC. Translating it yields CASSLLGGSGNNEQFF.

This chain uses TRBV29-1 with TRBJ1-4; TRBD1 is a possible D gene (5 bases). The CDR3 runs to 13 residues. Trimming took 5 bases from V and 4 from J, leaving 11 bases between them. Germline V gene data show CDR1 as SQVTM and CDR2 as ANQGSEA. CDR3 in amino acids: CSVLQGGNEKLFF. DNA of the CDR3: TGCAGCGTTCTTCAGGGAGGTAATGAAAAACTGTTTTTT.

About this clone: A single base is all that separates this from a far larger clone, so a read error is likely. The chain recombines TRBV6-5 with TRBJ2-7, with 11 positions matching TRBD2. Germline CDR1 is MNHEY and CDR2 is SVGAGI. J gave up 2 bases and V 10 bases, and 4 bases lay outside the gene matches. This CDR3 comprises 13 residues. The CDR3: CATASGRTYEQYF. In DNA, the CDR3 is TGTGCCACGGCTAGCGGGAGGACCTACGAGCAGTACTTC.

The rearrangement joins TRBV27 to TRBJ2-1; 10 nucleotides match TRBD2. CDR1 is MNHEY and CDR2 is SMNVEV in the germline V gene (reference sequence). The CDR3 sequence is 15 residues long. The V segment lost 3 bases and the J segment 4 bases; nucleotides outside the gene matches: 3. CDR3 coding DNA: TGTGCCAGCAGTTTTAGCGGGAGGCATTACAATGAGCAGTTCTTC. It is translated as CASSFSGRHYNEQFF.

This clone has a single count. This specimen includes other DNA sequences encoding the same CDR3. The rearrangement uses TRBV7-9 and TRBJ2-7; 7 positions match TRBD1. Losses at the gene ends were 5 bases for V and 4 bases for J; bases not matched to a gene: 5. This CDR3 has 13 residues. Germline V CDR1 and CDR2: SEHNR, FQNEAQ (reference sequence). CDR3 bases: TGTGCCAGCAGCCGCCCCAGGGGGTACGAGCAGTACTTC. It codes for CASSRPRGYEQYF.

The rearrangement uses TRBV28 and TRBJ1-1; no clear D gene. The germline V and J ends were trimmed by 6 bases and 6 bases, with 20 bases remaining between them. Germline CDR1 is MDHEN and CDR2 is SYDVKM. This CDR3 has 15 amino acids. The CDR3 bases are TGTGCCAGCAGCAATAATAGAGTCGGGCATCCTGAAGCTTTCTTT. This encodes CASSNNRVGHPEAFF.

V usage is TRBV7-9 and J usage is TRBJ2-7, with unresolved D. The CDR3 length is 13 residues. Looked up from germline, CDR1 is SEHNR and CDR2 is FQNEAQ (reference sequence). Trimming removed 8 bases from V and 1 base from J, with 12 bases in between. The CDR3 DNA follows: TGTGCCAGCGTCCCCCCCCAATCCTACGAGCAGTACTTC. It codes for CASVPPQSYEQYF.

Regarding this clone: The sample carries other DNA sequences with the same CDR3. The chain uses TRBV9 and TRBJ2-7; D not certain. CDR3 size: 11 residues. Between the trimmed V and J ends, which lost 4 bases and 7 bases, there was a span of 9 bases. Germline V gene lookup returns CDR1 SGDLS and CDR2 YYNGEE. The CDR3 here is CASSSPGEQYF. The CDR3 DNA follows: TGTGCCAGCAGCTCCCCCGGGGAGCAGTACTTC.

The genes are TRBV5-3 and TRBJ2-2; 12 bases agree with TRBD1. TRBV5-3 is an ORF, and what it does is uncertain. This CDR3 is 19 amino acids long. V shed 4 bases, J shed 3 bases, and the junction held 13 bases outside the gene matches. This chain's CDR3 is CARSTRDRGQGKDTGELFF. The CDR3 nucleotides read TGTGCCAGAAGCACCCGGGACAGGGGGCAAGGTAAGGACACCGGGGAGCTGTTTTTT.

This clone has just one count. The chain uses TRBV9 and TRBJ2-3, with 12 positions matching TRBD1. Germline lookup yields CDR1 SGDLS and CDR2 YYNGEE. The CDR3 length is 17 residues. V gave up 3 bases and J gave up 2 bases; unmatched junction bases: 7. CDR3 in DNA: TGTGCCAGCAGCGACCTCCTGGGACAGGGGGCCACAGATACGCAGTATTTT. It codes for CASSDLLGQGATDTQYF.

This chain links TRBV2 with TRBJ2-7; D gene ambiguous. CDR3 length: 12 amino acids. V lost 7 bases and J lost 4, with 11 bases in between. The germline V gene has CDR1 SNHLY and CDR2 FYNNEI. CDR3 coding DNA: TGTGCCAGCATCAAGACTGGGTACGAGCAGTACTTC. Protein: CASIKTGYEQYF.

The CDR3 DNA reads as TGTGCCAGCAGCCTCTGGGACAGGGGAGACACTGAAGCTTTCTTT. It translates to CASSLWDRGDTEAFF. The J gene is TRBJ1-1, the V gene TRBV7-2, with 10 nucleotides matching TRBD1. CDR3 size: 15 residues. Germline loops: CDR1 SGHTA, CDR2 FQGNSA. Trimming cost V 5 bases and J 3 bases; bases outside gene matches: 6.

J is TRBJ2-7 and V is TRBV28, with 13 nucleotides matching TRBD2. The CDR3 extends over 15 amino acids. From germline, CDR1 is MDHEN and CDR2 SYDVKM. Germline trimming cut 11 bases from V and 3 bases from J; bases unmatched to any gene: 10. CDR3 sequence: CALGARTSGSYEQYF. For the CDR3, the DNA is TGTGCCCTGGGGGCCCGGACTAGCGGGAGCTACGAGCAGTACTTC.

The rearrangement uses TRBV19 and TRBJ2-7; weak D call: TRBD1 (6 bases). Germline V gives CDR1 LNHDA, CDR2 SQIVND (reference sequence). V was trimmed by 3 bases and J by 5 bases, leaving 17 bases between them. CDR3 length equals 15 residues. The CDR3 spells CASSINYGRGNEQYF. The DNA for the CDR3 is TGTGCCAGTAGTATTAATTACGGCAGGGGAAACGAGCAGTACTTC.

V usage is TRBV14 and J usage is TRBJ2-5; maybe TRBD2 (5 bases). V was trimmed by 4 bases and J by 2 bases, leaving 11 bases between them. Germline V gives CDR1 SGHDN, CDR2 FVKESK. This CDR3 region has 14 residues. CDR3 coding DNA: TGTGCCAGCAGCCCGTCACGGGGTCAAGAGACCCAGTACTTC. It codes for CASSPSRGQETQYF.

J is TRBJ2-7 and V is TRBV9; D is possibly TRBD1 (7 bases). The germline gives CDR1 SGDLS, CDR2 YYNGEE. V lost 3 bases and J lost 6, with 16 bases in between. The CDR3 covers 14 residues. CDR3 in amino acids: CASSAAGGGFEQYF. Written as DNA, the CDR3 is TGTGCCAGCAGCGCGGCAGGGGGAGGATTCGAGCAGTACTTC. Full variable domain (rest looked up from reference TRBV9 and TRBJ2-7): DSGVTQTPKHLITATGQRVTLRCSPRSGDLSVYWYQQSLDQGLQFLIQYYNGEERAKGNILERFSAQQFPDLHSELNLSSLELGDSALYFCASSAAGGGFEQYFGPGTRLTVT.

This rearrangement joins TRBV4-2 to TRBJ2-1; 7 bases fit TRBD2. CDR3 length: 19 residues. Germline loops: CDR1 LGHNA, CDR2 YNFKEQ. V gave up 1 base and J gave up 0 bases; unmatched junction bases: 12. In nucleotides, the CDR3 is TGTGCCAGCAGCCAAGTCATGAAGGGGCGGGAGAACTCCTACAATGAGCAGTTCTTC. Translating gives CASSQVMKGRENSYNEQFF.

The genes are TRBV19 and TRBJ2-2; D is unclear. The CDR3 consists of 15 residues. The ends were cut back, 0 bases at V and 6 bases at J, with 11 bases in the middle. CDR1 is LNHDA, CDR2 SQIVND, per germline (reference sequence). Here the CDR3 reads CASSIDEGSAGELFF. The CDR3 coding sequence is TGTGCCAGTAGTATAGATGAAGGGTCGGCCGGGGAGCTGTTTTTT.

This clone has only one observation. This chain links TRBV13 with TRBJ2-1, with no clear D. Germline V gene lookup returns CDR1 PRHDT and CDR2 FYEKMQ (reference sequence). The V end lost 3 bases, the J end lost 7 bases, and 10 bases lay between the germline ends. This CDR3 has 13 amino acids. The CDR3 nucleotides are TGTGCCAGCAGCTTTGGCCGACCGAATGAGCAGTTCTTC. Its translation is CASSFGRPNEQFF.

This rearrangement joins TRBV29-1 to TRBJ1-1, with a weak D call TRBD1 (6 bases). Trimming left V 1 base short and J 2 bases short, with 23 bases between. The length of the CDR3 is 18 residues. Germline assignment: CDR1 SQVTM and CDR2 ANQGSEA. The CDR3 here is CSVEGPAWGAESNTEAFF. The CDR3 DNA follows: TGCAGCGTTGAAGGCCCGGCTTGGGGGGCCGAGAGCAACACTGAAGCTTTCTTT.

This chain joins TRBV19 and TRBJ1-1; the match to TRBD1 covers 9 bases. After removal of 4 bases from V and 5 bases from J, the junction contained 14 bases not matched to a gene. CDR1 and CDR2 from the germline V gene are LNHDA and SQIVND (reference sequence). The CDR3 runs 17 residues. For the CDR3, the DNA is TGTGCCAGTAGTAGGGACAGGGAGGGCCCGGTAGGGACTGAAGCTTTCTTT. It yields the protein CASSRDREGPVGTEAFF.

The CDR3: CASSFQGAGEKLFF. In DNA form, the CDR3 reads TGTGCCAGCAGTTTCCAGGGGGCGGGAGAAAAACTGTTTTTT. The chain uses TRBV28 and TRBJ1-4; 8 positions match TRBD1. The CDR3 is made up of 14 amino acids. Unmatched junction bases numbered 5, after V lost 3 bases and J lost 8 bases. Germline V lookup: CDR1 MDHEN, CDR2 SYDVKM.